The clone carrying this TCR beta chain appeared a single time. A read error is possible here, since a much larger clone lies one base away. The sample belongs to a study of T cells in Graves' hyperthyroidism and ophthalmopathy. TCR beta CDR3 sequences were amplified from RNA transcripts. First-round RT-PCR targeting the TCR CDR3 was performed with the HTBI primer set. TCRdb analysed the multiplex PCR reads with MiXCR anew, one entry per CDR3 protein. Here the sample spans around 560,000 distinct CDR3 sequences, 15% to 20% being singletons. The germline V gene has CDR1 MDHEN and CDR2 SYDVKM. CDR3 size: 13 residues. Stable Graves' hyperthyroidism denoted no ophthalmopathy progression over 18 months.

The sequenced sample consisted of blood. The V call is TRBV28, the J call TRBJ2-7; weak D call: TRBD2 (5 bases). TRBJ2-1 matches the DNA end more closely, so the J call is doubtful. This clonotype was obtained from a woman between 18 and 30 years old with Graves' hyperthyroidism. The CDR3 sequence: CASTPGITYEQFF. Written as DNA, the CDR3 is TGTGCCAGCACCCCCGGGATAACCTACGAGCAGTTCTTC.